This T cell receptor beta chain was sequenced for a study of T cell responses to AZD1222 COVID-19 vaccine. Here immunoSEQ multiplex PCR was the method, and the copy in TCRdb shows in-frame clones only, minus some. The sample consists of tens of thousands of clones, approximately 91% of them appearing once. Unmatched junction bases numbered 8, after V lost 2 bases and J lost 0 bases. Germline assignment: CDR1 SGHAT and CDR2 FQNNGV. The CDR3 consists of 17 residues. Sequenced material: peripheral blood, taken on day 0 of AZD1222 vaccination. The V call is TRBV11-2, the J call TRBJ2-7; 9 nucleotides match TRBD2. The sequence was collected from an adult in good health. The CDR3 loop is CASSLPPSAGGSYEQYF. The CDR3 DNA follows: TGTGCCAGCAGCTTACCCCCTTCAGCGGGGGGCTCCTACGAGCAGTACTTC.